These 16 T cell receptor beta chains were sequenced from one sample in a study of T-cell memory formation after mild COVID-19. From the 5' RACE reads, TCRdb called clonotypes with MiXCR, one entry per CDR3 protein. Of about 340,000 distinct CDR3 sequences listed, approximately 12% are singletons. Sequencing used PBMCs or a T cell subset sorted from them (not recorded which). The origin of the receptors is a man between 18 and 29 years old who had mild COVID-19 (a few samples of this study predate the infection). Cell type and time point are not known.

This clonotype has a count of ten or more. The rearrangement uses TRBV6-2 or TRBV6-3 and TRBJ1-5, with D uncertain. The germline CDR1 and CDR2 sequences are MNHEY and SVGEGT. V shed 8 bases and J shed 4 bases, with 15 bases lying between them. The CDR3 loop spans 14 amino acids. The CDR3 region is CASRGQQLNQPQHF. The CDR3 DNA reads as TGTGCCAGCCGAGGCCAGCAGTTAAATCAGCCCCAGCATTTT.

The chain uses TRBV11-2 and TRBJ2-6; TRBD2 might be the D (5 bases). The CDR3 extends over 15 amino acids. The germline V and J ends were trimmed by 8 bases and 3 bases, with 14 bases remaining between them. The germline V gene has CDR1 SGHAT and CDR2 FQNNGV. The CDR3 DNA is TGTGCCAGCGCCCCGGACGGGATTGGGGCCAACGTCCTGACTTTC. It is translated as CASAPDGIGANVLTF.

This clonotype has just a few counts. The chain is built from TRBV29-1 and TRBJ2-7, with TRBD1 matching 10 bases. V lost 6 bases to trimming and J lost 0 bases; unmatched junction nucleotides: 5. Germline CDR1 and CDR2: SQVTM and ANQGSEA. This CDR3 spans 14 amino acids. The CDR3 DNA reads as TGCAGCGTGGAGACAGGGGGCACCTCCTACGAGCAGTACTTC. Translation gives CSVETGGTSYEQYF.

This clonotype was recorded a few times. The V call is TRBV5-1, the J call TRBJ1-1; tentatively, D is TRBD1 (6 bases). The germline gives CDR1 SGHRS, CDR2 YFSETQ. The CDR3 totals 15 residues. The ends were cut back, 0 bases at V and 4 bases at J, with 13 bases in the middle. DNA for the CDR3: TGCGCCAGCAGCTTGGATCCCGGGGGCATCACTGAAGCTTTCTTT. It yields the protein CASSLDPGGITEAFF.

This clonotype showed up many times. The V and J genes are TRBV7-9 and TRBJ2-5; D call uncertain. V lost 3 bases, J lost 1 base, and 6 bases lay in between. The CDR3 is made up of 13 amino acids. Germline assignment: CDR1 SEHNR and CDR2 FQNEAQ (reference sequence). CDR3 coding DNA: TGTGCCAGCAGCTTTAATCCCCAAGAGACCCAGTACTTC. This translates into CASSFNPQETQYF. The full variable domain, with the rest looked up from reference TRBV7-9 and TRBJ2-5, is DTGVSQNPRHKITKRGQNVTFRCDPISEHNRLYWYRQTLGQGPEFLTYFQNEAQLEKSRLLSDRFSAERPKGSFSTLEIQRTEQGDSAMYLCASSFNPQETQYFGPGTRLLVL.

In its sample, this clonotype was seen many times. The CDR3: CATSRGGTGGAGTEAFF. The CDR3 region has the DNA TGTGCCACCAGCAGAGGAGGCACAGGGGGCGCGGGGACTGAAGCTTTCTTT. The chain joins TRBV15 to TRBJ1-1, with 9 bases matching TRBD1. CDR1 is LNHNV and CDR2 is YYDKDF in the germline V gene (reference sequence). Trimming removed 1 base from V and 5 bases from J; junction bases left unmatched: 11. The CDR3 runs 17 residues.

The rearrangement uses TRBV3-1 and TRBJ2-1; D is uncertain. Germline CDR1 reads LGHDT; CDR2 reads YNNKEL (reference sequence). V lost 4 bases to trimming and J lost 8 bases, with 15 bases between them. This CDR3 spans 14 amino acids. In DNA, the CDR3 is TGTGCCAGCAGCCCCCACCACTTTCTAGATGAGCAGTTCTTC. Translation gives CASSPHHFLDEQFF.

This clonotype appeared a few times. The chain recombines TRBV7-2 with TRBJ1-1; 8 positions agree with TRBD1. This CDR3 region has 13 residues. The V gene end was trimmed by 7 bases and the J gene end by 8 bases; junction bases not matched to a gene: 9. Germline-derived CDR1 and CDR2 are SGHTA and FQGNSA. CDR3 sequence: CASISRGLGEAFF. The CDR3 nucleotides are TGTGCCAGCATAAGCAGGGGGCTCGGGGAAGCTTTCTTT.

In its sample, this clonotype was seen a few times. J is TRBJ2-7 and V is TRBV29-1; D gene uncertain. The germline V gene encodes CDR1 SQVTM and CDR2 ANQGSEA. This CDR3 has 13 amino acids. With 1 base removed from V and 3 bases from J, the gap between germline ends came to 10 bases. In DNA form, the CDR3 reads TGCAGCGTTGAAGTGGCCGACGGCTACGAGCAGTACTTC. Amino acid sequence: CSVEVADGYEQYF.

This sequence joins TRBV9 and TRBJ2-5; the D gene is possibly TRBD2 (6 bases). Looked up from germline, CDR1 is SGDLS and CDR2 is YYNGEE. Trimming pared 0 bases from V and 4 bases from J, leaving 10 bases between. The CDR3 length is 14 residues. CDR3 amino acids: CASSVVGGRETQYF. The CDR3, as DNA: TGTGCCAGCAGCGTAGTCGGGGGTCGAGAGACCCAGTACTTC.

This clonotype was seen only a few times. The CDR3 DNA is TGTGCCAGCAGTTTACTCCTGACACAGAAAACAGATACGCAGTATTTT. This codes for CASSLLLTQKTDTQYF. The rearrangement joins TRBV27 to TRBJ2-3; D is uncertain. The CDR3 is 16 residues long. Germline values: CDR1 MNHEY, CDR2 SMNVEV (reference sequence). V lost 2 bases and J 3 bases, leaving 15 bases between the germline ends.

CDR3 in amino acids: CASSGSRGTEAFF. The DNA for the CDR3 is TGTGCCAGCAGCGGATCCCGGGGGACTGAAGCTTTCTTT. The J gene is TRBJ1-1, the V gene TRBV7-2; tentatively, D is TRBD1 (5 bases). V lost 5 bases to trimming and J lost 5 bases, with 12 bases between them. CDR1 is SGHTA, CDR2 FQGNSA, per germline. The CDR3 covers 13 residues. Supplemented by reference TRBV7-2 and TRBJ1-1, the full variable domain reads GAGVSQSPSNKVTEKGKDVELRCDPISGHTALYWYRQSLGQGLEFLIYFQGNSAPDKSGLPSDRFSAERTGGSVSTLTIQRTQQEDSAVYLCASSGSRGTEAFFGQGTRLTVV.

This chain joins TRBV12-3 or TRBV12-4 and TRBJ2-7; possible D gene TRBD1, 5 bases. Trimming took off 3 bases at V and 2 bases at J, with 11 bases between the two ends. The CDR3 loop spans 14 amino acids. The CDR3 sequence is CASSFARAAYEQYV. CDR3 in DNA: TGTGCCAGCAGTTTTGCCAGGGCCGCCTACGAGCAGTACGTC.

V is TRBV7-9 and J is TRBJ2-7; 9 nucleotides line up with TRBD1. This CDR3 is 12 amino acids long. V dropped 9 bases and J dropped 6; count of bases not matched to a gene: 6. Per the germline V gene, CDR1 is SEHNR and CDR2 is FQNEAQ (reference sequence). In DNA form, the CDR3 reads TGTGCCAGTGGGGGGACAGGGTCCGAGCAGTACGTC. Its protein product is CASGGTGSEQYV.

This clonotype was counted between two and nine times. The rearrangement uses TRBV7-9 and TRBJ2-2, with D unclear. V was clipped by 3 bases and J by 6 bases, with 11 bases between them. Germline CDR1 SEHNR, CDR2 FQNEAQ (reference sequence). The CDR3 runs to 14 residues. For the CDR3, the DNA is TGTGCCAGCAGCTTTCAAGGGTCCGCCGGGGAGCTGTTTTTT. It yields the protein CASSFQGSAGELFF.

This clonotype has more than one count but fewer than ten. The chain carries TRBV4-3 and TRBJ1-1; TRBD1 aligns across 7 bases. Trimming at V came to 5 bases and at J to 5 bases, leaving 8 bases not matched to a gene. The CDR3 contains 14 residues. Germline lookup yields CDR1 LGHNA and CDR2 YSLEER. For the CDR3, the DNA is TGCGCCAGCAGCTATCGACAGGGAAATACTGAAGCTTTCTTT. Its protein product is CASSYRQGNTEAFF.